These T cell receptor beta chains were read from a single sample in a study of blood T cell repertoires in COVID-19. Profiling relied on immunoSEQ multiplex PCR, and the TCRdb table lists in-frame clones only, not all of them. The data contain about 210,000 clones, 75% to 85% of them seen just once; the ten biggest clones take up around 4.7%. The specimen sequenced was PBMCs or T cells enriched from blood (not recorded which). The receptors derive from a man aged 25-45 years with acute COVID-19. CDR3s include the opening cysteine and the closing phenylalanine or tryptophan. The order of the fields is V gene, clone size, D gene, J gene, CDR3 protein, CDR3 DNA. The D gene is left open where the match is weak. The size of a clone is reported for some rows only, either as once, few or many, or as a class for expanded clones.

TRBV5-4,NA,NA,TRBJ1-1,CASSSQGKGNTEAFF,TGTGCCAGCAGCTCACAGGGAAAAGGAAACACTGAAGCTTTCTTT
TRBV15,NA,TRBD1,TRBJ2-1,CATRTDRGPHNEQFF,TGTGCCACCAGGACGGACAGGGGTCCCCACAATGAGCAGTTCTTC
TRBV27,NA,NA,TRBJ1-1,CASSPWLSGGMNTEAFF,TGTGCCAGCAGCCCATGGCTCTCTGGAGGAATGAACACTGAAGCTTTCTTT
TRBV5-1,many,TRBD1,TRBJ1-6,CASSSTGTANSPLHF,TGCGCCAGCAGCTCTACCGGGACAGCTAATTCACCCCTCCACTTT
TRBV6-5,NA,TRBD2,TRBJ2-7,CASTKTSGGFAEQYF,TGTGCCAGCACCAAGACTAGCGGGGGGTTCGCCGAGCAGTACTTC
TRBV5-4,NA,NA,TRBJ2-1,CASSLGRGYNEQFF,TGTGCCAGCAGCTTGGGTAGGGGCTACAATGAGCAGTTCTTC
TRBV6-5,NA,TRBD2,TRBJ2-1,CASSYGSGGKNNEQFF,TGTGCCAGCAGTTACGGTAGCGGGGGGAAGAACAATGAGCAGTTCTTC
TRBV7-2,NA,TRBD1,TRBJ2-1,CASGVPGTGGKNEQFF,TGTGCCAGCGGCGTACCCGGGACAGGGGGAAAGAATGAGCAGTTCTTC
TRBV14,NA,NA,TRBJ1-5,CASSQRQQALHF,TGTGCCAGCAGCCAACGTCAACAGGCCCTACATTTT
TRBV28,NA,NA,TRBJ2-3,CASNGPLDTQYF,TGTGCCAGTAATGGTCCACTTGATACGCAGTATTTT
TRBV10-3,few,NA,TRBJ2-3,CASLGGDQSTDTQYF,TGTGCCTCCTTAGGGGGGGACCAGAGCACAGATACGCAGTATTTT
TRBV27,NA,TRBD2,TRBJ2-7,CASSLAGGPYEQYF,TGTGCCAGCAGCCTAGCGGGGGGCCCCTACGAGCAGTACTTC